This TCR beta chain was recorded in a study of blood T cell repertoires in COVID-19. At the level of the study: COVID-19 samples collected from the United States, Italy and Spain covered acute and convalescent phases. T cells, B-cell-depleted T cells, or PBMCs supplied cDNA or gDNA.

The assay was immunoSEQ multiplex PCR, and TCRdb's table has in-frame clones only and misses some. Of approximately 670,000 clones in the sample, 75% to 90% were seen once. Germline trimming cut 5 bases from V and 3 bases from J; bases unmatched to any gene: 6. Germline V gene lookup returns CDR1 SEHNR and CDR2 FQNEAQ (reference sequence). CDR3 length equals 15 residues. This sequence originates from a woman under 30 with acute or convalescent COVID-19. The specimen sequenced was peripheral blood. This chain joins TRBV7-9 and TRBJ1-1, with 10 bases fitting TRBD1. CDR3 coding DNA: TGTGCCAGCAGCCTAACGACAGGGGGCCACACTGAAGCTTTCTTT. Translated, it gives CASSLTTGGHTEAFF.